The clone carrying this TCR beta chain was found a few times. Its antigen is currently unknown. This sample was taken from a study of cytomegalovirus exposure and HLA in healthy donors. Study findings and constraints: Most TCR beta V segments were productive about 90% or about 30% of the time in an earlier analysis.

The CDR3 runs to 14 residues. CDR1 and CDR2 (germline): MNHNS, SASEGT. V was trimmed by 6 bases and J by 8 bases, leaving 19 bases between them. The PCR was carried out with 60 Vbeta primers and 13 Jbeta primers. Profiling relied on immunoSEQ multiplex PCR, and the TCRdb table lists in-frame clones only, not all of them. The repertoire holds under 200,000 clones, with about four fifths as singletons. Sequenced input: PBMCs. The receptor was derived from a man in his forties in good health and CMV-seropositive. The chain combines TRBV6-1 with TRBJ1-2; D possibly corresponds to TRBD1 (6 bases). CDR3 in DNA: TGTGCCAGCAGACCCACTACAGGGTTAGGGGGCTACACCTTC. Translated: CASRPTTGLGGYTF.